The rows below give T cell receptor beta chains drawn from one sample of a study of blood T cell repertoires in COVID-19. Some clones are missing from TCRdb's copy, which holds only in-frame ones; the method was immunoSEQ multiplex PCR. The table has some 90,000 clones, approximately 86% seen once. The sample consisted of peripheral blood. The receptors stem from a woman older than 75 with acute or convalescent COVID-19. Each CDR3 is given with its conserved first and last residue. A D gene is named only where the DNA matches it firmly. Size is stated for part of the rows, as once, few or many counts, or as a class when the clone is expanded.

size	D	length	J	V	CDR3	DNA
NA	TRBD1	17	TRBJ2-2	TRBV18	CASSPSRQGANTGELFF	TGTGCCAGCTCACCTTCCCGACAGGGGGCGAACACCGGGGAGCTGTTTTTT
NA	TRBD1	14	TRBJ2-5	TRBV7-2	CASRDRGPQETQYF	TGTGCCTCCAGAGACAGGGGGCCTCAAGAGACCCAGTACTTC
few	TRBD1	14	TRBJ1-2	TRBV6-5	CASRQGASNYGYTF	TGTGCCAGCAGACAGGGGGCCTCTAACTATGGCTACACCTTC
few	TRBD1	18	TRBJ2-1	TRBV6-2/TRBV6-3	CASSYGPGTGGAFNEQFF	TGTGCCAGCAGTTACGGCCCCGGGACAGGGGGCGCTTTCAATGAGCAGTTCTTC
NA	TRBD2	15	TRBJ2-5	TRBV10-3	CATQLNGGAGETQYF	TGTGCCACTCAATTAAACGGGGGGGCGGGAGAGACCCAGTACTTC
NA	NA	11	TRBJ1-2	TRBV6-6	CATSVTPGYTF	TGTGCCACCTCGGTGACACCCGGCTACACCTTC
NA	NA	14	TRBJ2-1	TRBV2	CASGGGGRPHEQFF	TGTGCCAGCGGAGGGGGGGGGCGGCCCCATGAGCAGTTCTTC
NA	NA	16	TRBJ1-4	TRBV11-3	CASSRRQAPQGEKLFF	TGTGCCAGCAGCCGACGACAGGCCCCTCAAGGGGAAAAACTGTTTTTT
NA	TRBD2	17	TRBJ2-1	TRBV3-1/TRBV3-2	CASSQSPSGGKYNEQFF	TGTGCCAGCAGCCAAAGCCCCAGCGGGGGGAAATACAATGAGCAGTTCTTC
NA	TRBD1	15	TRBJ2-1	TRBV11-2	CASSSDRGTYNEQFF	TGTGCCAGCAGCTCGGACAGGGGAACCTACAATGAGCAGTTCTTC
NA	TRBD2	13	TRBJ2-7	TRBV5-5	CASSLLAGYEQYF	TGTGCCAGCAGCTTGCTAGCGGGCTACGAGCAGTACTTC
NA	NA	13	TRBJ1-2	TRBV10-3	CAILQGANYGYTF	TGTGCCATCCTACAGGGAGCTAACTATGGCTACACCTTC
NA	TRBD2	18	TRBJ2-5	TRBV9	CASSVGPSGGLGGETQYF	TGTGCCAGCAGCGTAGGGCCTAGCGGGGGGCTGGGGGGAGAGACCCAGTACTTC
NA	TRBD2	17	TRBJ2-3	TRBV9	CASSVSGGRQGTDTQYF	TGTGCCAGCAGCGTAAGCGGGGGGAGGCAGGGGACAGATACGCAGTATTTT
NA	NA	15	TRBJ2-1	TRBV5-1	CASTPLGVKKNEQFF	TGCGCCAGCACCCCGCTAGGTGTCAAGAAGAATGAGCAGTTCTTC
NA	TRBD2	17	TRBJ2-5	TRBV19	CASSIVGTSGAGKTQYF	TGTGCCAGTAGTATAGTGGGGACTAGCGGGGCGGGAAAGACCCAGTACTTC
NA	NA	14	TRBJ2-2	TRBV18	CASCPESLAGELFF	TGTGCCAGCTGCCCGGAGTCTCTCGCCGGGGAGCTGTTTTTT
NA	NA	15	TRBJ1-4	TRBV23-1	CASSQSSQPREKLFF	TGCGCCAGCAGTCAATCTAGTCAGCCCAGGGAAAAACTGTTTTTT
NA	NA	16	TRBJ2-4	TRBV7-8	CASSLVSRASSNIQYF	TGTGCCAGCAGCTTAGTGTCCAGGGCCTCAAGCAACATTCAGTACTTT
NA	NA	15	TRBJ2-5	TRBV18	CASSPRLGAGETQYF	TGTGCCAGCTCACCCCGACTAGGAGCCGGCGAGACCCAGTACTTC
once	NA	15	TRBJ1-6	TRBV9	CASSVAGGNNSPLHF	TGTGCCAGCAGCGTAGCGGGGGGTAATAATTCACCCCTCCACTTT
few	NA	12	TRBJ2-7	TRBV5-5	CASSFSVYEQYF	TGTGCCAGCAGCTTTTCCGTGTACGAGCAGTACTTC
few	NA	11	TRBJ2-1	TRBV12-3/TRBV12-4	CASSLGTRQFF	TGTGCCAGCAGTTTAGGTACCAGGCAGTTCTTC
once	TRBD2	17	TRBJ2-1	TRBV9	CASSVSSGGAERNEQFF	TGTGCCAGCAGCGTTTCCAGCGGGGGGGCCGAGAGGAATGAGCAGTTCTTC
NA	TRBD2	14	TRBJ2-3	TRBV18	CASSPPGGVDTQYF	TGTGCCAGCTCACCACCGGGGGGGGTAGATACGCAGTATTTT
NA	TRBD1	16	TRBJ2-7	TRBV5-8	CASSFRGQGPFNEQYF	TGTGCCAGCAGCTTTAGGGGACAGGGCCCCTTCAACGAGCAGTACTTC
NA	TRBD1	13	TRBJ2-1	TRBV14	CASSQDRGIGQFF	TGTGCCAGCAGCCAGGACAGGGGCATAGGGCAGTTCTTC
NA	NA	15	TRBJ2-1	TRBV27	CASGRRGEGVNEQFF	TGTGCCAGCGGTCGCCGGGGGGAGGGGGTCAATGAGCAGTTCTTC
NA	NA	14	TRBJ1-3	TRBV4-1	CASSQDSSGNTIYF	TGCGCCAGCAGCCAAGACAGCTCTGGAAACACCATATATTTT
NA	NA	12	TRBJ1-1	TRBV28	CASRKTGWWVFF	TGTGCCAGCAGGAAGACAGGTTGGTGGGTTTTCTTT
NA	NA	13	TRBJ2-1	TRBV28	CASSLNRYNEQFF	TGTGCCAGCAGTTTAAACAGATACAATGAGCAGTTCTTC
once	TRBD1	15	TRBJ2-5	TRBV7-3	CASSLTQGAWETQYF	TGTGCCAGCAGCTTAACGCAGGGGGCATGGGAGACCCAGTACTTC
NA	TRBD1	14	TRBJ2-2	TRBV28	CASSSGQGTGELFF	TGTGCCAGCAGTTCGGGACAGGGGACCGGGGAGCTGTTTTTT
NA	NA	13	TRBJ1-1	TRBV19	CASSIVGGREAFF	TGTGCCAGTAGTATAGTAGGCGGGCGAGAAGCTTTCTTT
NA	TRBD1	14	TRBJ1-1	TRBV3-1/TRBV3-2	CASSTGQPNTEAFF	TGTGCCAGCAGCACGGGACAGCCGAACACTGAAGCTTTCTTT
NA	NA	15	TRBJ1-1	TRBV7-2	CASSLSAGGNTEAFF	TGTGCCAGCAGCTTGAGCGCGGGAGGGAACACTGAAGCTTTCTTT
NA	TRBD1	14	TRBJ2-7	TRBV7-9	CASSLPDRGPEQYF	TGTGCCAGCAGCTTACCCGACAGGGGGCCCGAGCAGTACTTC
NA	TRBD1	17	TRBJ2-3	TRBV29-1	CSEIQSGSGTGTDTQYF	TGCAGCGAGATCCAATCCGGATCCGGGACAGGGACAGATACGCAGTATTTT
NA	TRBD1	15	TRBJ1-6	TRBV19	CASTLGTGYSSPLHF	TGTGCCAGTACCCTTGGGACAGGGTATTCTTCACCCCTCCACTTT
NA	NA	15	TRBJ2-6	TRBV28	CASSLGGAKANVLTF	TGTGCCAGCAGTTTGGGGGGGGCTAAGGCCAACGTCCTGACTTTC
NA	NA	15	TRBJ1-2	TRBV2	CASSELWDTNYGYTF	TGTGCCAGCAGTGAACTTTGGGACACCAACTATGGCTACACCTTC
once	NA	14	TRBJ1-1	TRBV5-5	CASSLGQLSTEAFF	TGTGCCAGCAGCTTGGGACAGCTCAGCACTGAAGCTTTCTTT
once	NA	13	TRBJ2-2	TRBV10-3	CAIRRELVGELFF	TGTGCCATCAGAAGGGAGCTAGTCGGGGAGCTGTTTTTT
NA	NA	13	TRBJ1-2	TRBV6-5	CASSYGVNYGYTF	TGTGCCAGCAGTTACGGAGTAAACTATGGCTACACCTTC
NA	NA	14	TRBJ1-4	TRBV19	CAVAMSVTNEKLFF	TGTGCCGTTGCCATGTCGGTAACTAATGAAAAACTGTTTTTT
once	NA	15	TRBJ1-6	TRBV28	CATLWVRGGNSPLHF	TGTGCCACCCTATGGGTGCGGGGCGGTAATTCACCCCTCCACTTT
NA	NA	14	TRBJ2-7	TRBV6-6	CASSYEGSPYEQYF	TGTGCCAGCAGTTACGAGGGCAGCCCCTACGAGCAGTACTTC
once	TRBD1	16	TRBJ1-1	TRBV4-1	CASSQDLLTGRTEAFF	TGCGCCAGCAGCCAAGATCTTCTGACAGGGAGGACTGAAGCTTTCTTT
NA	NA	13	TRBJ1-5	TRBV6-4	CASSGGTGQPQHF	TGTGCCAGCAGTGGAGGAACGGGTCAGCCCCAGCATTTT
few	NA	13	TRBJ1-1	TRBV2	CARGHRGARLAFF	TGTGCCAGGGGTCACCGGGGGGCGAGACTAGCTTTCTTT
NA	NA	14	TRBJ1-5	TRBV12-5	CASGSPYSNQPQHF	TGTGCTAGTGGCTCTCCCTATAGCAATCAGCCCCAGCATTTT